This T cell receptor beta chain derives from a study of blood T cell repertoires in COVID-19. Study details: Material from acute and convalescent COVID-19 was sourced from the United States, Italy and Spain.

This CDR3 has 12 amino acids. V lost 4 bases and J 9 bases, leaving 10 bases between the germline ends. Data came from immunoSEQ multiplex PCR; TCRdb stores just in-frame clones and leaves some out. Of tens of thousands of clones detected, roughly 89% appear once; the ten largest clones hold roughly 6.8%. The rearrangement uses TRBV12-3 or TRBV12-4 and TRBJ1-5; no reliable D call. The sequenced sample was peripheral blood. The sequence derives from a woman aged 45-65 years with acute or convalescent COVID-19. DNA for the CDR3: TGTGCCAGCAGTTCAGATCACGCGCCCCAGCATTTT. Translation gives CASSSDHAPQHF.